Following are 22 T cell receptor beta chains from one sample sequenced in a study of blood T cell repertoires in COVID-19. Assay: immunoSEQ multiplex PCR; the TCRdb copy retains only in-frame clones and omits some. Counted here are 250,000 or so clones, 75% to 85% occurring once; the ten biggest clones make up approximately 5.7%. Material for sequencing was peripheral blood. These receptors were obtained from a human donor in a cohort sampled during active COVID-19.

This chain connects TRBV5-6 to TRBJ2-1; 8 bases match TRBD1. In germline, CDR1 is SGHDT, CDR2 YYEEEE. This CDR3 has 15 residues. Trimming removed 4 bases from V and 7 bases from J; junction bases left unmatched: 10. CDR3 DNA: TGTGCCAGCAGCCCAGACAGGGGAATGGGGAATGAGCAGTTCTTC. Its translation is CASSPDRGMGNEQFF.

The chain uses TRBV6-1 and TRBJ2-5, with D possibly matching TRBD2 (6 bases). This CDR3 region has 14 residues. Trimming left V 1 base short and J 5 bases short, with 11 bases between. Germline values: CDR1 MNHNS, CDR2 SASEGT. The CDR3 loop is CASSEVAGLETQYF. CDR3 DNA sequence: TGTGCCAGCAGTGAAGTGGCGGGGTTGGAGACCCAGTACTTC.

The rearrangement uses TRBV5-1 and TRBJ2-5; 11 bases are a match to TRBD2. The CDR3 has 15 amino acids. CDR1 and CDR2 from the germline V gene are SGHRS and YFSETQ. V was pared by 3 bases and J by 7 bases, with 8 bases of the junction left unmatched. The DNA of the CDR3 is TGCGCCAGCAGCTCGGGACTAGCGGCCCCTGGGACCCAGTACTTC. This sequence encodes CASSSGLAAPGTQYF.

This chain joins TRBV7-9 and TRBJ2-7; 7 bases agree with TRBD2. Trimming cost V 3 bases and J 6 bases; bases outside gene matches: 8. This CDR3 comprises 14 residues. The germline V gene encodes CDR1 SEHNR and CDR2 FQNEAQ (reference sequence). CDR3 loop: CASSFSGHESEQYF. The CDR3 nucleotides are TGTGCCAGCAGCTTTAGCGGGCACGAGAGCGAGCAGTACTTC.

The chain recombines TRBV12-3 or TRBV12-4 with TRBJ2-7, with TRBD2 as a possible D gene (5 bases). The CDR3 is made up of 13 amino acids. V was trimmed by 0 bases and J by 6 bases, leaving 9 bases between them. The CDR3 reads CASSLAGVSEQYF. In nucleotides, the CDR3 is TGTGCCAGCAGTTTAGCCGGGGTTTCCGAGCAGTACTTC.

Only one count was recorded for this clone. The chain joins TRBV6-5 to TRBJ2-1; D is perhaps TRBD2 (6 bases). The CDR3 totals 16 residues. Germline V gene data show CDR1 as MNHEY and CDR2 as SVGAGI. Trimming shortened V by 4 bases and J by 0 bases, and 13 bases separated the two germline ends. CDR3 DNA: TGTGCCAGCAGTTCGAGGGACGGGGGCTCCTACAATGAGCAGTTCTTC. Translated: CASSSRDGGSYNEQFF.

The chain links TRBV4-2 to TRBJ1-2, with no clear D. Germline CDR1 is LGHNA and CDR2 is YNFKEQ. V was trimmed by 1 base and J by 3 bases, leaving 12 bases between them. The CDR3 spans 15 residues. The CDR3 coding sequence is TGTGCCAGCAGCCAAGGGATCGGGGATGACTATGGCTACACCTTC. Encoded protein: CASSQGIGDDYGYTF.

This clone was seen a few times. The chain has TRBV18 and TRBJ1-1, with 8 bases that match TRBD1. Germline loops: CDR1 KGHSH, CDR2 LQKENI. The CDR3 length is 14 residues. V lost 5 bases to trimming and J lost 4 bases; unmatched junction nucleotides: 6. The CDR3 bases are TGTGCCAGCTCATCCAATACAGGGGGCACTGAAGCTTTCTTT. Its translation is CASSSNTGGTEAFF.

This clone was seen a single time. V and J are TRBV9 and TRBJ1-6; tentative D call: TRBD1 (6 bases). Trimming removed 3 bases at V and 9 bases at J, with 19 bases between. Germline CDR1 SGDLS, CDR2 YYNGEE. This CDR3 has 16 amino acids. The CDR3 nucleotides are TGTGCCAGCAGCGAGGCGGGGGCCAGGGTAGGTTCACCCCTCCACTTT. Translation: CASSEAGARVGSPLHF.

This chain joins TRBV6-1 and TRBJ1-5; 7 positions agree with TRBD1. The CDR3 is made up of 16 amino acids. J gave up 6 bases and V 3 bases, and 11 bases lay outside the gene matches. Looked up from germline, CDR1 is MNHNS and CDR2 is SASEGT. As DNA, the CDR3 is TGTGCCAGCAGTGAGATCTTAGGGACAGCCGGTCAGCCCCAGCATTTT. Translated, it gives CASSEILGTAGQPQHF.

This chain connects TRBV19 to TRBJ1-5, with D hard to call. With 2 bases removed from V and 3 bases from J, the gap between germline ends came to 23 bases. In germline, CDR1 is LNHDA, CDR2 SQIVND (reference sequence). The CDR3 is 19 residues long. The CDR3: CASSITPPAEDITNQPQHF. The CDR3 nucleotides read TGTGCCAGTAGTATAACCCCGCCAGCGGAGGATATTACCAATCAGCCCCAGCATTTT. The whole variable domain, remainder taken from reference TRBV19 and TRBJ1-5, is DGGITQSPKYLFRKEGQNVTLSCEQNLNHDAMYWYRQDPGQGLRLIYYSQIVNDFQKGDIAEGYSVSREKKESFPLTVTSAQKNPTAFYLCASSITPPAEDITNQPQHFGDGTRLSIL.

The chain has TRBV6-4 and TRBJ1-5; D is possibly TRBD1 (5 bases). The germline gives CDR1 MRHNA, CDR2 SNTAGT. The CDR3 is made up of 13 amino acids. V lost 4 bases and J 3 bases, leaving 7 bases between the germline ends. CDR3 loop: CASSVRVNQPQHF. The CDR3 bases are TGTGCCAGCAGTGTCAGGGTCAATCAGCCCCAGCATTTT.

The CDR3 bases are TGTGCCAGCAGCCCCCCCGGCGGGAGGCCCCAGGAGCAGTACTTC. Its protein product is CASSPPGGRPQEQYF. V usage is TRBV7-2 and J usage is TRBJ2-7, with 8 bases fitting TRBD2. Per the germline V gene, CDR1 is SGHTA and CDR2 is FQGNSA. The CDR3 is made up of 15 amino acids. The V gene end was trimmed by 5 bases and the J gene end by 7 bases; junction bases not matched to a gene: 13.

The V call is TRBV9, the J call TRBJ2-1, with 9 bases aligning to TRBD2. CDR3 length: 16 residues. Germline V CDR1 and CDR2: SGDLS, YYNGEE. J gave up 1 base and V 4 bases, and 6 bases lay outside the gene matches. DNA of the CDR3: TGTGCCAGCAGCTCGCGACTAGCGGTATCCTACAATGAGCAGTTCTTC. It translates to CASSSRLAVSYNEQFF. The full variable domain, in which reference TRBV9 and TRBJ2-1 provide the parts outside the CDR3, is DSGVTQTPKHLITATGQRVTLRCSPRSGDLSVYWYQQSLDQGLQFLIQYYNGEERAKGNILERFSAQQFPDLHSELNLSSLELGDSALYFCASSSRLAVSYNEQFFGPGTRLTVL.

The chain uses TRBV2 and TRBJ2-7; D unresolved. Trimming took 8 bases from V and 3 from J, leaving 17 bases between them. Germline CDR1 and CDR2: SNHLY and FYNNEI. The CDR3 consists of 14 residues. The CDR3 nucleotides read TGTGCCAGCTCGGTATCTCGGAACAGCTACGAGCAGTACTTC. As protein: CASSVSRNSYEQYF.

This clone occurred a few times. The genes are TRBV6-5 and TRBJ2-7; D possibly corresponds to TRBD1 (5 bases). This CDR3 is built from 12 residues. Germline V gene data show CDR1 as MNHEY and CDR2 as SVGAGI. V was clipped by 5 bases and J by 4 bases, with 9 bases between them. The CDR3 reads CASSTQGYEQYF. As DNA, the CDR3 is TGTGCCAGCAGTACCCAGGGATACGAGCAGTACTTC.

This chain links TRBV6-4 with TRBJ2-3, with 9 bases matching TRBD2. Germline V gene data show CDR1 as MRHNA and CDR2 as SNTAGT. The CDR3 has 17 residues. V was pared by 2 bases and J by 2 bases, with 8 bases of the junction left unmatched. CDR3 bases: TGTGCCAGCAGTGACCAAGAGGCGGGAGGGTACACAGATACGCAGTATTTT. Translation: CASSDQEAGGYTDTQYF.

A single count supports this clone. The chain has TRBV5-4 and TRBJ1-6, with TRBD1 matching 8 bases. This CDR3 comprises 17 residues. The V and J ends lost 4 bases and 2 bases, in that order; junction bases with no gene match: 8. Per the germline V gene, CDR1 is SGHNT and CDR2 is YYREEE (reference sequence). The CDR3 protein is CASSKTGAGTYNSPLHF. CDR3 nucleotide sequence: TGTGCCAGCAGCAAGACAGGGGCGGGAACCTATAATTCACCCCTCCACTTT.

The V call is TRBV5-1, the J call TRBJ1-2, with D perhaps matching TRBD1 (6 bases). CDR3 length: 13 amino acids. CDR1 and CDR2 from the germline V gene are SGHRS and YFSETQ. Trimming removed 0 bases from V and 6 bases from J, with 9 bases in between. CDR3 sequence reads: CASSLAGVNGYTF. The CDR3, as DNA: TGCGCCAGCAGCTTGGCAGGGGTAAATGGCTACACCTTC.

The CDR3 bases are TGTGCCACCAGTGATGCCGGGACTAGCGGGAGGTGGGCAGATACGCAGTATTTT. This sequence encodes CATSDAGTSGRWADTQYF. The chain recombines TRBV24-1 with TRBJ2-3; 15 positions match TRBD2. After removal of 3 bases from V and 4 bases from J, the junction contained 7 bases not matched to a gene. CDR1 and CDR2 (germline): KGHDR, SFDVKD. CDR3 length: 18 amino acids.

The CDR3 nucleotides are TGTGCCAGCAGGGCTAGCGGGAGGACTAGCACAGATACGCAGTATTTT. Translating gives CASRASGRTSTDTQYF. The chain has TRBV28 and TRBJ2-3; TRBD2 agrees at 11 bases. The V gene's germline CDR1 is MDHEN and CDR2 SYDVKM. CDR3 length: 16 amino acids. V lost 6 bases and J lost 0; bases outside the gene matches: 5.

This clone was counted once. The chain couples TRBV28 to TRBJ2-7; 12 bases fit TRBD2. Per germline, CDR1 MDHEN and CDR2 SYDVKM. The ends lost 8 bases at V and 7 bases at J; junction bases unmatched: 9. CDR3 length: 14 residues. The CDR3 DNA is TGTGCCAGCCACTCTAGCGGGAGGGCCTGGGAGCAGTACTTC. This codes for CASHSSGRAWEQYF. The entire variable domain, with the rest obtained from reference TRBV28 and TRBJ2-7, is as follows: DVKVTQSSRYLVKRTGEKVFLECVQDMDHENMFWYRQDPGLGLRLIYFSYDVKMKEKGDIPEGYSVSREKKERFSLILESASTNQTSMYLCASHSSGRAWEQYFGPGTRLTVT.